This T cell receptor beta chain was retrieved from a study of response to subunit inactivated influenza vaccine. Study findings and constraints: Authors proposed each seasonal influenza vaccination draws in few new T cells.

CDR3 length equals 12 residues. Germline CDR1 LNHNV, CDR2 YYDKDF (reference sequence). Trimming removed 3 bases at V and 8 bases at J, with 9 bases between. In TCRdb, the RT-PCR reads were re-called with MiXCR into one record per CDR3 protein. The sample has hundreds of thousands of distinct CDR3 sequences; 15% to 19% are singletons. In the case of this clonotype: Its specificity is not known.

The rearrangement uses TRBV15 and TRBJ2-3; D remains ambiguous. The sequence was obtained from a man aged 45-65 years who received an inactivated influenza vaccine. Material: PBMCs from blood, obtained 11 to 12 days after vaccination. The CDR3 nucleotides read TGTGCCACCAGCAGCGATTCGGGTACGCAGTATTTT. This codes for CATSSDSGTQYF. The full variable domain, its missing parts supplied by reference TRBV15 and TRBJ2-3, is DAMVIQNPRYQVTQFGKPVTLSCSQTLNHNVMYWYQQKSSQAPKLLFHYYDKDFNNEADTPDNFQSRRPNTSFCFLDIRSPGLGDTAMYLCATSSDSGTQYFGPGTRLTVL.